This TCR beta chain was captured in a study of T cells after yellow fever vaccination (dated by TCRdb to between 2017 and 2020). In the study overall: The SMART-Seq v4 Ultra Low Input RNA kit was used to prepare libraries from fractions with low cell numbers. Blood was drawn at multiple timepoints before and after primary and secondary immunization, with bulk PBMC replicates and cell subsets isolated. Bulk TCR alpha and beta repertoires were sequenced longitudinally to track T-cell clones before and after primary and booster YFV17D yellow fever vaccination. Two healthy male donors, one aged 18 to 30 and one aged 30 to 40 years, were included in the cohort.

Concerning this clonotype itself: Its antigen is currently not known. Within one base of it there is no much larger clone, and no base qualities were kept.

The sample's treatment or condition label, decoded: live attenuated yellow fever vaccine strain. PBMCs were isolated from peripheral blood using a standard Ficoll-Paque protocol. CD4 and CD8 T-cell fractions were isolated with Dynabeads CD4 and CD8 positive selection kits. RNA was extracted with TriZol from bulk PBMCs, CD4 and CD8 fractions, and dextramer-positive and dextramer-negative fractions. Based on the germline V gene (reference sequence), the CDR1 and CDR2 sequences are SGHNT and YYREEE. V is shortened by 3 bases, J by 8 bases, and the region joining them spans 14 bases. From its cysteine to its phenylalanine, the CDR3 spans 13 amino acids. Only the CDR3 region is kept as DNA, spanning 39 bases read in frame from base 1. The study at large found these results: Only two donors were included in the study, so the extent to which the findings can be generalized is limited. Compared with the primary T-cell response, the secondary T-cell response was faster but weaker, reaching its peak on day 5 rather than on day 15. Computational filtering was required because FACS-sorted repertoires could contain abundant contaminating clonotypes from the bulk population. After the booster, most clones that had expanded after primary vaccination were detected again (around 96% of CD4 and more than 80% of CD8), suggesting broad maintenance of memory. A small fraction of clonotypes showed up in both the CD4 and CD8 compartments, probably as a result of convergent recombination.

TCRdb names Illumina NovaSeq 6000 as the instrument used. TCR cDNA was synthesized by 5'RACE template switching, which introduced a universal primer site and unique molecular identifiers. Priming of cDNA synthesis was performed from both the TCR alpha and TCR beta constant segments. Two PCR steps were used to amplify libraries, with sample barcodes and sequencing adapters being added in the second step. Sequencing of libraries was performed on Illumina HiSeq 2500 (2x100 bp) or NovaSeq (2x150 bp). In the original analysis: MIGEC was used to demultiplex reads and collapse the reads into UMI consensus sequences, and MiXCR was used for V(D)J alignment. Clonotypes responding to the vaccine were identified with edgeR on replicate PBMC samples, with the criteria of FDR below 0.01 and a log2 fold change above 5 up to day 15. CD4 or CD8 identity was assigned to each bulk clonotype according to whether the clonotype was present at higher abundance in the sequenced CD4 repertoire or the sequenced CD8 repertoire. The raw public data were reprocessed by TCRdb itself: fastp quality trimming at Q25, MiXCR clonotype calling, in-frame beta chains only. All rows with the same CDR3 protein become a single entry with the most common DNA and genes. TCRdb's processing, not the study's, gives the V and J calls here. A total of some 300,000 distinct CDR3 sequences appear in this sample, approximately 11% of them only once. The top ten clonotypes cover about 3% of the sample.

Here the chain combines TRBV5-4 and TRBJ1-2; the D gene assignment is ambiguous. The material was CD4+ T cells sorted from PBMCs, obtained 45 days after the yellow fever booster vaccination. The receptor comes from a man in his late teens or twenties who received the YFV17D yellow fever vaccine. The CDR3 protein is CASSSPKTDGYTF. The base sequence is TGTGCCAGCAGCTCCCCCAAGACTGACGGCTACACCTTC.